A single sample is the source of the 26 T cell receptor beta chains below, sequenced in a study of T cells in Graves' hyperthyroidism and ophthalmopathy. Amplification of TCR beta CDR3 regions was performed using RNA transcripts as template. The TCR CDR3 first-round RT-PCR relied on the HTBI primer set. TCRdb analysed the multiplex PCR reads with MiXCR anew, one entry per CDR3 protein. Here the sample spans hundreds of thousands of distinct CDR3 sequences, about 22% being singletons. The specimen sequenced was blood. Source of these receptors: a woman between 65 and 79 years old with Graves' ophthalmopathy.

This clonotype was observed a handful of times. The CDR3 spells CASSYGPVQDEAFF. The CDR3 region has the DNA TGTGCCAGCAGTTACGGTCCAGTCCAGGATGAAGCTTTCTTT. The chain combines TRBV6-5 with TRBJ1-1; D call uncertain. Germline CDR1 reads MNHEY; CDR2 reads SVGAGI. The CDR3 spans 14 residues. V shed 2 bases and J shed 7 bases, with 14 bases lying between them.

The chain is built from TRBV6-1 and TRBJ1-6, with D tentatively TRBD1 (6 bases). In germline, CDR1 is MNHNS, CDR2 SASEGT. The CDR3 consists of 13 residues. CDR3: CASETGNDSPLHF. In DNA form, the CDR3 reads TGTGCTAGTGAAACAGGGAATGATTCACCCCTCCACTTT.

The rearrangement joins TRBV5-1 to TRBJ1-4, with TRBD1 as a possible D gene (6 bases). The germline V gene encodes CDR1 SGHRS and CDR2 YFSETQ. The CDR3 contains 15 residues. V lost 4 bases, J lost 12 bases, and 22 bases lay in between. The CDR3 region is CASSTGTSDMVELFF. CDR3 nucleotide sequence: TGCGCCAGCAGCACGGGGACAAGTGATATGGTTGAACTGTTTTTT.

This chain links TRBV12-3 or TRBV12-4 with TRBJ2-5; weak D call: TRBD1 (6 bases). This CDR3 has 13 residues. V was pared by 6 bases and J by 5 bases, with 13 bases between. CDR3 amino acids: CASRLTGLETQYF. CDR3 nucleotide sequence: TGTGCCAGCAGGCTCACAGGGTTGGAGACCCAGTACTTC.

In this sample, this clonotype turned up a few times. The genes are TRBV24-1 and TRBJ2-7; 16 bases align to TRBD2. J gave up 5 bases and V 4 bases, and 13 bases lay outside the gene matches. The CDR3 extends over 19 amino acids. Germline V gene sequence: CDR1 KGHDR, CDR2 SFDVKD. The CDR3 sequence: CATSESPGLAGGPGDEQYF. CDR3 nucleotides: TGTGCCACCAGTGAATCCCCGGGACTAGCGGGAGGGCCCGGGGACGAGCAGTACTTC.

This clonotype was observed many times. This sequence joins TRBV2 and TRBJ2-7, with D hard to call. Trimming removed 6 bases from V and 6 bases from J, with 12 bases in between. CDR3 length equals 12 residues. CDR1 is SNHLY and CDR2 is FYNNEI in the germline V gene. CDR3 nucleotides: TGTGCCAGCAGCCTAAACGGGTTCGAGCAGTACTTC. Its translation: CASSLNGFEQYF.

This clonotype was found many times. The chain has TRBV11-2 and TRBJ2-3; D assignment may be TRBD1 or TRBD2 (5 bases each). The ends were cut back, 5 bases at V and 6 bases at J, with 18 bases in the middle. Per germline, CDR1 SGHAT and CDR2 FQNNGV. This CDR3 comprises 15 residues. In nucleotides, the CDR3 is TGTGCCAGCAGCCAACCGGGGCTAGTCTCCGATACGCAGTATTTT. Translated, it gives CASSQPGLVSDTQYF.

This chain links TRBV30 with TRBJ2-1; D is perhaps TRBD2 (5 bases). The germline V gene has CDR1 GTSNPN and CDR2 SVGIG (reference sequence). V was shortened by 5 bases and J by 1 base, with 15 bases between the two germline ends. There are 15 residues in the CDR3. The CDR3 protein is CAWRLTSASYNEQFF. As DNA, the CDR3 is TGTGCCTGGCGACTAACCAGCGCGTCCTACAATGAGCAGTTCTTC.

V is TRBV15 and J is TRBJ2-1; 10 positions agree with TRBD1. The junction had 6 bases not matched to a gene; V was cut back by 1 base and J by 9 bases. Germline CDR1 LNHNV, CDR2 YYDKDF (reference sequence). The CDR3 has 15 residues. CDR3 loop: CATSRGGQGSGEQFF. CDR3 in DNA: TGTGCCACCAGCAGAGGGGGACAGGGGTCGGGTGAGCAGTTCTTC.

This clonotype was picked up many times. V and J are TRBV28 and TRBJ2-2; 7 bases agree with TRBD1. CDR1 MDHEN and CDR2 SYDVKM come from the germline V gene. The CDR3 has 14 residues. Unmatched junction bases numbered 3, after V lost 8 bases and J lost 0 bases. Here the CDR3 DNA reads TGTGCCAGCTACACAGGGGCGAACACCGGGGAGCTGTTTTTT. This encodes CASYTGANTGELFF.

In its sample, this clonotype was seen many times. This rearrangement joins TRBV28 to TRBJ2-7, with no clear D. This CDR3 is 11 amino acids long. The germline V gene encodes CDR1 MDHEN and CDR2 SYDVKM. Trimming removed 5 bases from V and 2 bases from J, with 4 bases in between. The CDR3 loop is CASSTAYEQYF. As DNA, the CDR3 is TGTGCCAGCAGTACGGCCTACGAGCAGTACTTC.

This clonotype was picked up many times. The CDR3 spells CAWSVVPMNTEAFF. For the CDR3, the DNA is TGTGCCTGGAGTGTAGTGCCAATGAACACTGAAGCTTTCTTT. This sequence joins TRBV30 and TRBJ1-1, with D unclear. Trimming cost V 0 bases and J 0 bases, with 8 bases left between them. Germline CDR1 reads GTSNPN; CDR2 reads SVGIG (reference sequence). The CDR3 consists of 14 residues.

This clonotype was detected ten times or more. The chain uses TRBV20-1 and TRBJ2-7, with 9 bases aligning to TRBD1. CDR3 size: 14 residues. The V and J ends lost 0 bases and 3 bases, in that order; junction bases with no gene match: 3. Germline-derived CDR1 and CDR2 are DFQATT and SNEGSKA (reference sequence). CDR3 residues: CSARDRDRDYEQYF. The CDR3 nucleotides read TGCAGTGCTAGAGATCGGGACAGGGACTACGAGCAGTACTTC.

The chain carries TRBV20-1 and TRBJ2-3; D perhaps matches TRBD2 (5 bases). V lost 2 bases to trimming and J lost 4 bases, with 10 bases between them. The CDR3 totals 13 residues. Germline lookup yields CDR1 DFQATT and CDR2 SNEGSKA (reference sequence). CDR3 in amino acids: CSARRDSPDTQYF. The CDR3 DNA reads TGCAGTGCTAGACGGGATAGCCCAGATACGCAGTATTTT.

This clonotype was seen only a few times. The V call is TRBV5-1, the J call TRBJ2-7; 7 nucleotides align to TRBD2. The V and J ends lost 3 bases and 3 bases, in that order; junction bases with no gene match: 6. The CDR3 has 14 amino acids. Germline V gene lookup returns CDR1 SGHRS and CDR2 YFSETQ. Here the CDR3 reads CASSSGPGGYEQYF. DNA for the CDR3: TGCGCCAGCAGCTCGGGACCGGGGGGCTACGAGCAGTACTTC.

The J gene is TRBJ1-5, the V gene TRBV10-3, with D unclear. The CDR3 runs to 13 residues. Germline V gene lookup returns CDR1 ENHRY and CDR2 SYGVKD. V lost 6 bases to trimming and J lost 3 bases, with 9 bases between them. For the CDR3, the DNA is TGTGCCATCAGAGCAGGACCCAATCAGCCCCAGCATTTT. This translates into CAIRAGPNQPQHF.

The table lists this clonotype with a few counts. This chain links TRBV7-6 with TRBJ2-3; D call uncertain. Germline loops: CDR1 SGHVS, CDR2 FNYEAQ. There are 15 residues in the CDR3. Deletions cut 5 bases from V and 3 bases from J, with 15 bases between. CDR3 residues: CASSPPGAETDTQYF. CDR3 nucleotide sequence: TGTGCCAGCAGCCCCCCCGGTGCAGAAACAGATACGCAGTATTTT.

This clonotype was seen more than once but under ten times. J is TRBJ2-2 and V is TRBV4-1; 9 nucleotides align to TRBD1. Trimming removed 2 bases from V and 0 bases from J; junction bases left unmatched: 1. The germline CDR1 and CDR2 sequences are MGHRA and YSYEKL. The CDR3 length is 16 residues. CDR3: CASSQRTGANTGELFF. The CDR3 bases are TGCGCCAGCAGCCAAAGGACAGGGGCGAACACCGGGGAGCTGTTTTTT.

This rearrangement joins TRBV18 to TRBJ1-3; TRBD1 agrees at 7 bases. The V segment lost 3 bases and the J segment 0 bases; nucleotides outside the gene matches: 5. This CDR3 spans 16 amino acids. The V gene's germline CDR1 is KGHSH and CDR2 LQKENI. CDR3 in amino acids: CASSPTGAISGNTIYF. The CDR3 DNA reads TGTGCCAGCTCACCCACAGGGGCCATCTCTGGAAACACCATATATTTT.

As regards this clonotype: At one of its ends the junction is not consistent with the germline gene, which may arise from a read error. This rearrangement joins TRBV2 to TRBJ1-2; 9 bases match TRBD1. The CDR3 length is 13 residues. CDR1 and CDR2 (germline): SNHLY, FYNNEI. The CDR3 DNA sequence: TGTGCCAGCGGTGACAGGGGGGACTATGGCTACACCTTC. Amino acid sequence: CASGDRGDYGYTF.

This clonotype came up a few times. V gene TRBV20-1 combines with J gene TRBJ2-3; 8 nucleotides agree with TRBD2. Germline lookup yields CDR1 DFQATT and CDR2 SNEGSKA (reference sequence). This CDR3 contains 18 residues. V trimming: 0 bases; J trimming: 5 bases; junction bases outside the gene matches: 16. In DNA form, the CDR3 reads TGCAGTGCTAGAGATCGCCCAGCGGGAGCCGAACGGGGAGATACGCAGTATTTT. Translated: CSARDRPAGAERGDTQYF.

This clonotype was found once. V usage is TRBV5-1 and J usage is TRBJ2-7; perhaps TRBD1 as D (6 bases). Deletions cut 2 bases from V and 2 bases from J, with 11 bases between. The CDR3 is made up of 14 amino acids. Per germline, CDR1 SGHRS and CDR2 YFSETQ. In DNA, the CDR3 is TGCGCCAGCAGCTTCGTACAGGGACCCTACGAGCAGTACTTC. As protein: CASSFVQGPYEQYF.

This clonotype came up a few times. The genes are TRBV28 and TRBJ2-2; D not certain. V shed 8 bases and J shed 1 base, with 5 bases lying between them. CDR3 length: 12 amino acids. CDR1 is MDHEN, CDR2 SYDVKM, per germline. This CDR3 is CASGVNTGELFF. The CDR3 DNA is TGTGCCAGCGGGGTGAACACCGGGGAGCTGTTTTTT.

This clonotype was picked up many times. The chain combines TRBV20-1 with TRBJ1-2; 7 positions agree with TRBD1. Looked up from germline, CDR1 is DFQATT and CDR2 is SNEGSKA (reference sequence). Unmatched junction bases numbered 3, after V lost 5 bases and J lost 3 bases. This CDR3 region has 12 residues. The CDR3 nucleotides are TGCAGTGCTTCAGGGGGTGACTATGGCTACACCTTC. This gives the protein CSASGGDYGYTF.

A word on this clonotype: One end of the junction fails to match germline, which may point to a read error. The V and J genes are TRBV9 and TRBJ1-2; tentative D call: TRBD1 (5 bases). The CDR3 has 14 amino acids. Germline CDR1 reads SGDLS; CDR2 reads YYNGEE. DNA for the CDR3: TGTGCCAGCAGCGTTTCCGGGACGGTCTATGGCTACGCCTTC. It specifies CASSVSGTVYGYAF.

The chain combines TRBV10-2 with TRBJ2-5; 7 nucleotides align to TRBD2. Germline V gene sequence: CDR1 WSHSY, CDR2 SAAADI. The CDR3 runs 15 residues. V shed 5 bases and J 4 bases; nucleotides not matched to a gene: 10. CDR3 nucleotide sequence: TGCGCCAGCAGTTTCTCGGGGGAGCGGGGAGAGACCCAGTACTTC. It yields the protein CASSFSGERGETQYF.